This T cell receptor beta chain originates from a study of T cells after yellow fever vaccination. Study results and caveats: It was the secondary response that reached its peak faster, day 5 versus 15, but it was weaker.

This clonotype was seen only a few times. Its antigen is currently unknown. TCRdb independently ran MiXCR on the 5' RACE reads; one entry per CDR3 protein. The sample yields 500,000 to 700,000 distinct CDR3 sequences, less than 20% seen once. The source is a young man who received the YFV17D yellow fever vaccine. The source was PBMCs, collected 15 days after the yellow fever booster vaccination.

The CDR3 nucleotides read TGCGCCAGCAGCCAGGGATCGATAAACACAGATACGCAGTATTTT. Translating gives CASSQGSINTDTQYF. J is TRBJ2-3 and V is TRBV4-3; D is ambiguous. CDR3 length: 15 residues. V shed 3 bases and J shed 2 bases, with 12 bases lying between them. The V gene's germline CDR1 is LGHNA and CDR2 YSLEER.